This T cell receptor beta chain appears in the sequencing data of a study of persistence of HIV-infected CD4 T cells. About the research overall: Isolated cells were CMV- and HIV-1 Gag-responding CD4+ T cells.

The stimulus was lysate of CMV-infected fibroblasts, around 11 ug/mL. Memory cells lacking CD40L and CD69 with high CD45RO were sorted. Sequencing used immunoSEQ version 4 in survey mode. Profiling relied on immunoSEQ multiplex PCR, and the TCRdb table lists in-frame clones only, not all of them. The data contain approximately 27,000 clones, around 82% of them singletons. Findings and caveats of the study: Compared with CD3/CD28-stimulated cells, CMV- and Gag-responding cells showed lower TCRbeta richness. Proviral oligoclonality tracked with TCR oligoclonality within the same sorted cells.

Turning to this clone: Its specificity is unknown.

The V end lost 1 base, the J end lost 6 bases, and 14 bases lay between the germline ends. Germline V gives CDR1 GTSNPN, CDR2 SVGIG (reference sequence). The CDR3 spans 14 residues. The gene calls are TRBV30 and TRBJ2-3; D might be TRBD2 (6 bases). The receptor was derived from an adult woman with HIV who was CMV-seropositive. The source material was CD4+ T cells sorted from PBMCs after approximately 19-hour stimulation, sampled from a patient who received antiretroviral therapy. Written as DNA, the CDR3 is TGTGCCTGGAGTGCGGGCGGGGAGGTGGATACGCAGTATTTT. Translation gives CAWSAGGEVDTQYF.